The 7 T cell receptor beta chains listed next were all sequenced from one sample in a study of vaccination effects on CD4 cells after COVID-19. Viral peptide pools were used in the ViraFEST assay to expand antigen-specific CD4+ T cells, and sequencing came afterward. With roughly nine days of culture completed, CD4+ T cells were isolated. This individual tested PCR-positive for SARS-CoV-2 infection between March and December 2020. Of the BNT162b2 and mRNA-1273 vaccines, participants received two doses of one or the other. The data were produced by immunoSEQ multiplex PCR, yet TCRdb's version contains in-frame clones alone and is incomplete. The data hold more than 15,000 clones, with less than 85% observed a single time. No cognate antigen is known for these TCRs. The specimen comprised CD4+ T cells from PBMCs cultured with SARS-CoV-2 spike peptides, sampled after COVID-19 vaccination. These receptor sequences come from a human donor who had a prior SARS-CoV-2 infection.

J is TRBJ2-5 and V is TRBV7-2, with D unclear. The CDR3 length is 14 residues. Trimming took 6 bases from V and 5 from J, leaving 16 bases between them. Germline CDR1 and CDR2: SGHTA and FQGNSA. The CDR3 protein is CASSPDRMGETQYF. DNA for the CDR3: TGTGCCAGCAGTCCTGACCGTATGGGGGAGACCCAGTACTTC.

There are a few counts of this clone. V usage is TRBV7-8 and J usage is TRBJ1-1; the D gene is possibly TRBD1 (5 bases). Trimming removed 6 bases at V and 1 base at J, with 9 bases between. The CDR3 is made up of 13 amino acids. Germline V gives CDR1 SGHVS, CDR2 FQNEAQ. The CDR3 reads CASSSTENTEAFF. The CDR3 DNA reads as TGTGCCAGCAGTTCGACAGAGAACACTGAAGCTTTCTTT.

The J gene is TRBJ2-3, the V gene TRBV5-1, with 11 bases fitting TRBD1. Per the germline V gene, CDR1 is SGHRS and CDR2 is YFSETQ. The CDR3 totals 18 residues. V gave up 4 bases and J gave up 0 bases; unmatched junction bases: 10. Here the CDR3 DNA reads TGCGCCAGCAGCATCGGACAGGGGGCGTATTCTAGCACAGATACGCAGTATTTT. It specifies CASSIGQGAYSSTDTQYF. Complete variable domain (other parts from reference TRBV5-1 and TRBJ2-3): KAGVTQTPRYLIKTRGQQVTLSCSPISGHRSVSWYQQTPGQGLQFLFEYFSETQRNKGNFPGRFSGRQFSNSRSEMNVSTLELGDSALYLCASSIGQGAYSSTDTQYFGPGTRLTVL.

This clone was seen a few times. This sequence joins TRBV6-2 or TRBV6-3 and TRBJ1-1; 9 bases align to TRBD1. V trimming: 6 bases; J trimming: 1 base; junction bases outside the gene matches: 6. The CDR3 length is 15 residues. Germline V gene lookup returns CDR1 MNHEY and CDR2 SVGEGT. DNA of the CDR3: TGTGCCAGCAGCGACCTGGACAGGGGGAACACTGAAGCTTTCTTT. Residues: CASSDLDRGNTEAFF.

The chain uses TRBV7-2 and TRBJ2-2; D is possibly TRBD2 (6 bases). Trimming took off 2 bases at V and 4 bases at J, with 8 bases between the two ends. Germline lookup yields CDR1 SGHTA and CDR2 FQGNSA. CDR3 length equals 14 residues. CDR3 sequence reads: CASSLLGGTGELFF. The CDR3 nucleotides are TGTGCCAGCAGCTTACTGGGGGGCACCGGGGAGCTGTTTTTT.

The rearrangement uses TRBV6-5 and TRBJ2-7; 7 positions agree with TRBD1. CDR3 length equals 14 residues. The trim removed 7 bases at V and 2 bases at J, leaving 8 bases unmatched. Per germline, CDR1 MNHEY and CDR2 SVGAGI. CDR3 sequence (DNA): TGTGCCAGCACGGATGACAGGGCCCCCTACGAGCAGTACTTC. This gives the protein CASTDDRAPYEQYF.

This chain links TRBV15 with TRBJ2-5; possibly TRBD2 for D (5 bases). From germline, CDR1 is LNHNV and CDR2 YYDKDF (reference sequence). The ends were cut back, 8 bases at V and 2 bases at J, with 15 bases in the middle. The length of the CDR3 is 14 residues. Written as DNA, the CDR3 is TGTGCCACCGGGTTAGGCGGGCATCAAGAGACCCAGTACTTC. This translates into CATGLGGHQETQYF.